A selection of T cell receptor beta chains follows, all from one sample in a study of blood T cell repertoires in COVID-19. Data came from immunoSEQ multiplex PCR; TCRdb stores just in-frame clones and leaves some out. Of about 240,000 clones in the sample, about four fifths were seen once. The sequenced material came from PBMCs or T cells enriched from blood (not recorded which). All receptors come from a woman in her 40s who had been exposed to COVID-19. The CDR3 runs from the conserved cysteine through the conserved F or W. The order of the fields is J gene, clone size, V gene, D gene, CDR3 protein, CDR3 DNA. The D gene is left open where the match is weak. Not all rows give a size; the values are once, few, many and, for expanded clones, a class.

J gene: TRBJ2-1; clone size: .; V gene: TRBV2; D gene: TRBD2; CDR3 protein: CASSSGGGYNEQFF; CDR3 DNA: TGTGCCAGCAGTTCTGGGGGGGGATACAATGAGCAGTTCTTC
J gene: TRBJ2-1; clone size: .; V gene: TRBV6-2/TRBV6-3; D gene: .; CDR3 protein: CASRPYRRWANEQFF; CDR3 DNA: TGTGCCAGCAGACCTTACCGCAGATGGGCCAATGAGCAGTTCTTC
J gene: TRBJ1-4; clone size: once; V gene: TRBV5-8; D gene: .; CDR3 protein: CASSLNRAEEKLFF; CDR3 DNA: TGTGCCAGCAGCTTAAACAGGGCGGAGGAAAAACTGTTTTTT
J gene: TRBJ2-7; clone size: .; V gene: TRBV3-1/TRBV3-2; D gene: TRBD1; CDR3 protein: CASSLTNRGYPYEQYF; CDR3 DNA: TGTGCCAGCAGCCTCACGAACAGGGGCTATCCCTACGAGCAGTACTTC
J gene: TRBJ1-2; clone size: .; V gene: TRBV28; D gene: TRBD1; CDR3 protein: CASSSGQGVVVDYGYTF; CDR3 DNA: TGTGCCAGCAGTTCCGGACAGGGTGTGGTTGTAGACTATGGCTACACCTTC
J gene: TRBJ1-5; clone size: .; V gene: TRBV1; D gene: .; CDR3 protein: CTTMRDRRYQPQHF; CDR3 DNA: TGCACCACCATGCGGGACCGGAGATATCAGCCCCAGCATTTT
J gene: TRBJ1-1; clone size: .; V gene: TRBV11-1; D gene: TRBD1; CDR3 protein: CASSKDRAAEAFF; CDR3 DNA: TGTGCCAGCAGCAAGGACAGGGCCGCTGAAGCTTTCTTT
J gene: TRBJ1-4; clone size: .; V gene: TRBV19; D gene: .; CDR3 protein: CASSPTGANEKLFF; CDR3 DNA: TGTGCCAGTAGCCCGACAGGAGCTAATGAAAAACTGTTTTTT
J gene: TRBJ2-7; clone size: .; V gene: TRBV6-5; D gene: .; CDR3 protein: CASSYSLIGEQYF; CDR3 DNA: TGTGCCAGCAGTTACTCCTTGATCGGCGAGCAGTACTTC
J gene: TRBJ2-5; clone size: .; V gene: TRBV12-5; D gene: .; CDR3 protein: CASGLYVTGRDQETQYF; CDR3 DNA: TGTGCTAGTGGTTTGTACGTTACCGGTCGGGACCAAGAGACCCAGTACTTC
J gene: TRBJ1-1; clone size: .; V gene: TRBV18; D gene: .; CDR3 protein: CASSLLVVGPGTEAFF; CDR3 DNA: TGTGCCAGCTCACTACTCGTTGTGGGGCCGGGCACTGAAGCTTTCTTT
J gene: TRBJ2-1; clone size: .; V gene: TRBV9; D gene: .; CDR3 protein: CASSVGGGAAVNEQFF; CDR3 DNA: TGTGCCAGCAGCGTAGGCGGGGGCGCCGCCGTCAATGAGCAGTTCTTC
J gene: TRBJ1-2; clone size: .; V gene: TRBV19; D gene: TRBD1; CDR3 protein: CASSSRGRAGGFGYGYTF; CDR3 DNA: TGTGCCAGTAGTTCAAGGGGTAGGGCAGGGGGCTTCGGCTATGGCTACACCTTC
J gene: TRBJ2-1; clone size: .; V gene: TRBV28; D gene: .; CDR3 protein: CASRWGHEQFF; CDR3 DNA: TGTGCCAGCAGATGGGGGCATGAGCAGTTCTTC
J gene: TRBJ2-1; clone size: .; V gene: TRBV5-6; D gene: .; CDR3 protein: CASSFGGVLTVF; CDR3 DNA: TGTGCCAGCAGCTTCGGAGGGGTATTGACGGTCTTC
J gene: TRBJ2-5; clone size: .; V gene: TRBV7-2; D gene: .; CDR3 protein: CASSLAMDYRETQYF; CDR3 DNA: TGTGCCAGCAGCTTAGCGATGGACTATAGGGAGACCCAGTACTTC
J gene: TRBJ1-1; clone size: .; V gene: TRBV3-1/TRBV3-2; D gene: TRBD1; CDR3 protein: CASSQDGGQGVTEAFF; CDR3 DNA: TGTGCCAGCAGCCAAGACGGGGGACAGGGGGTTACTGAAGCTTTCTTT
J gene: TRBJ2-5; clone size: .; V gene: TRBV3-1/TRBV3-2; D gene: .; CDR3 protein: CASQKGETQYF; CDR3 DNA: TGTGCCAGCCAAAAGGGGGAGACCCAGTACTTC
J gene: TRBJ2-1; clone size: .; V gene: TRBV28; D gene: TRBD1; CDR3 protein: CASSPDRGYGNEQFF; CDR3 DNA: TGTGCCAGCAGTCCCGACAGGGGATATGGGAATGAGCAGTTCTTC
J gene: TRBJ1-4; clone size: once; V gene: TRBV30; D gene: TRBD1; CDR3 protein: CAWDRDHF; CDR3 DNA: TGTGCCTGGGACAGGGACCATTTT
J gene: TRBJ1-4; clone size: .; V gene: TRBV5-1; D gene: .; CDR3 protein: CASSLDLWGRGEKLFF; CDR3 DNA: TGCGCCAGCAGCTTGGATCTTTGGGGGCGCGGTGAAAAACTGTTTTTT
J gene: TRBJ2-3; clone size: .; V gene: TRBV5-1; D gene: TRBD1; CDR3 protein: CASSSRGGNTDTQYF; CDR3 DNA: TGCGCCAGCAGCTCCCGAGGGGGCAACACAGATACGCAGTATTTT
J gene: TRBJ1-2; clone size: .; V gene: TRBV7-3; D gene: .; CDR3 protein: CASSSGANYGYTF; CDR3 DNA: TGTGCCAGCAGCTCAGGGGCAAACTATGGCTACACCTTC
J gene: TRBJ1-2; clone size: .; V gene: TRBV28; D gene: TRBD1; CDR3 protein: CASSSGTGDYGYTF; CDR3 DNA: TGTGCCAGCAGTTCCGGGACAGGGGACTATGGCTACACCTTC
J gene: TRBJ2-3; clone size: few; V gene: TRBV5-1; D gene: .; CDR3 protein: CASSRDFPDTQYF; CDR3 DNA: TGCGCCAGCAGCCGGGACTTCCCAGATACGCAGTATTTT
J gene: TRBJ1-1; clone size: .; V gene: TRBV9; D gene: .; CDR3 protein: CASSVGRDTEAFF; CDR3 DNA: TGTGCCAGCAGCGTAGGCCGGGACACTGAAGCTTTCTTT
J gene: TRBJ1-3; clone size: .; V gene: TRBV5-3; D gene: .; CDR3 protein: CRWLEGNTIYF; CDR3 DNA: TGCAGATGGTTGGAGGGAAACACCATATATTTT
J gene: TRBJ2-3; clone size: .; V gene: TRBV7-3; D gene: .; CDR3 protein: CASSFGGQTTDTQYF; CDR3 DNA: TGTGCCAGCAGCTTCGGGGGACAGACCACAGATACGCAGTATTTT
J gene: TRBJ1-3; clone size: .; V gene: TRBV7-3; D gene: .; CDR3 protein: CASSLLRGNTIYF; CDR3 DNA: TGTGCCAGCAGCTTACTCAGAGGAAACACCATATATTTT
J gene: TRBJ2-3; clone size: .; V gene: TRBV29-1; D gene: .; CDR3 protein: CSVALGSTDTQYF; CDR3 DNA: TGCAGCGTGGCACTAGGTAGCACAGATACGCAGTATTTT
J gene: TRBJ2-1; clone size: .; V gene: TRBV5-1; D gene: .; CDR3 protein: CASSRVKEQFF; CDR3 DNA: TGCGCCAGCAGCAGAGTAAAAGAGCAGTTCTTC
J gene: TRBJ2-6; clone size: .; V gene: TRBV19; D gene: .; CDR3 protein: CASSMTYSGANVLTF; CDR3 DNA: TGTGCCAGTAGTATGACTTACTCTGGGGCCAACGTCCTGACTTTC
J gene: TRBJ1-1; clone size: .; V gene: TRBV14; D gene: .; CDR3 protein: CASSQDSTEAFF; CDR3 DNA: TGTGCCAGCAGCCAGGACAGCACTGAAGCTTTCTTT
J gene: TRBJ1-4; clone size: .; V gene: TRBV7-2; D gene: TRBD1; CDR3 protein: CASRQGGRGNGEKLFF; CDR3 DNA: TGTGCCAGCAGGCAGGGGGGACGGGGTAATGGTGAAAAACTGTTTTTT
J gene: TRBJ2-1; clone size: once; V gene: TRBV19; D gene: .; CDR3 protein: CASRYRSPLNEQFF; CDR3 DNA: TGTGCCAGTAGATATCGAAGCCCCCTCAATGAGCAGTTCTTC
J gene: TRBJ1-1; clone size: .; V gene: TRBV19; D gene: TRBD1; CDR3 protein: CASSIDSVGTENTEAFF; CDR3 DNA: TGTGCCAGTAGTATAGATTCGGTAGGGACAGAGAACACTGAAGCTTTCTTT
J gene: TRBJ1-2; clone size: .; V gene: TRBV19; D gene: TRBD1; CDR3 protein: CASGTGSVQGANYGYTF; CDR3 DNA: TGTGCCAGCGGGACAGGGTCAGTCCAGGGAGCTAACTATGGCTACACCTTC
J gene: TRBJ2-1; clone size: .; V gene: TRBV24-1; D gene: .; CDR3 protein: CATSDSGINEQFF; CDR3 DNA: TGTGCCACCAGTGATTCAGGAATCAATGAGCAGTTCTTC
J gene: TRBJ2-2; clone size: .; V gene: TRBV30; D gene: TRBD1; CDR3 protein: CAWSRGTGNTGELFF; CDR3 DNA: TGTGCCTGGAGCAGGGGGACAGGGAACACCGGGGAGCTGTTTTTT
J gene: TRBJ1-1; clone size: .; V gene: TRBV2; D gene: TRBD1; CDR3 protein: CASSESGQVNTEAFF; CDR3 DNA: TGTGCCAGCAGTGAATCGGGACAGGTGAACACTGAAGCTTTCTTT
J gene: TRBJ2-7; clone size: .; V gene: TRBV5-1; D gene: .; CDR3 protein: CASSPINGGTATYEQYF; CDR3 DNA: TGCGCCAGCAGCCCCATTAATGGGGGGACAGCTACCTACGAGCAGTACTTC
J gene: TRBJ1-2; clone size: .; V gene: TRBV5-1; D gene: .; CDR3 protein: CASSLARQTDGYTF; CDR3 DNA: TGCGCCAGCAGCTTGGCCCGACAGACTGATGGCTACACCTTC
J gene: TRBJ1-1; clone size: .; V gene: TRBV7-3; D gene: .; CDR3 protein: CASSLTPGDVSDTEAFF; CDR3 DNA: TGTGCCAGCAGCTTAACCCCGGGGGACGTGAGTGACACTGAAGCTTTCTTT
J gene: TRBJ2-2; clone size: .; V gene: TRBV12-2; D gene: .; CDR3 protein: CASRLVDRDTGELFF; CDR3 DNA: TGTGCAAGTCGCTTAGTAGACAGGGACACCGGGGAGCTGTTTTTT
J gene: TRBJ1-5; clone size: .; V gene: TRBV10-3; D gene: TRBD1; CDR3 protein: CAISDDRGSQPQHF; CDR3 DNA: TGTGCCATCAGTGACGACAGGGGGAGTCAGCCCCAGCATTTT
J gene: TRBJ1-2; clone size: few; V gene: TRBV2; D gene: .; CDR3 protein: CASSPGRDYGYTF; CDR3 DNA: TGTGCCAGCAGCCCGGGCAGGGACTATGGCTACACCTTC
J gene: TRBJ1-1; clone size: .; V gene: TRBV7-9; D gene: .; CDR3 protein: CASSFLPQNTEAFF; CDR3 DNA: TGTGCCAGCAGCTTCTTACCACAGAACACTGAAGCTTTCTTT
J gene: TRBJ2-5; clone size: .; V gene: TRBV18; D gene: .; CDR3 protein: CASSVEEETQYF; CDR3 DNA: TGTGCCAGCTCAGTGGAGGAGGAGACCCAGTACTTC
J gene: TRBJ1-1; clone size: .; V gene: TRBV10-2; D gene: TRBD1; CDR3 protein: CASSEYSTGDTEAFF; CDR3 DNA: TGCGCCAGCAGTGAGTACTCGACAGGGGACACTGAAGCTTTCTTT
J gene: TRBJ1-5; clone size: once; V gene: TRBV27; D gene: .; CDR3 protein: CASSFAGANQPQHF; CDR3 DNA: TGTGCCAGCAGTTTCGCGGGGGCTAATCAGCCCCAGCATTTT